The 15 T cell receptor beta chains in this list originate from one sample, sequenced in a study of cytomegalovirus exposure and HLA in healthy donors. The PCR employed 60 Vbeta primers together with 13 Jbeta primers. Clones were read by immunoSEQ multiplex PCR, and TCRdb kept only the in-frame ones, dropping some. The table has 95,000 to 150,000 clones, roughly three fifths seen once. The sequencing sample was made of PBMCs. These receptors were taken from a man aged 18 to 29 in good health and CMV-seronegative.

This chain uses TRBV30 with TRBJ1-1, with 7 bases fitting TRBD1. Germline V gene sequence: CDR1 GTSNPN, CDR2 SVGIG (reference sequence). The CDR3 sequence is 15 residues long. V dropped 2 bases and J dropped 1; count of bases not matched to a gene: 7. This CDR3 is CAWSPPGTANTEAFF. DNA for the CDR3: TGTGCCTGGAGTCCCCCGGGGACAGCGAACACTGAAGCTTTCTTT.

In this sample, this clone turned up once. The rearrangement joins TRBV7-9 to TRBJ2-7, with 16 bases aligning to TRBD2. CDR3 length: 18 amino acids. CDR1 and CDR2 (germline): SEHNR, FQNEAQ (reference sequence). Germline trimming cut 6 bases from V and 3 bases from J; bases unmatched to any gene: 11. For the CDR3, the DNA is TGTGCCAGCAGTCTGGGACTAGCGGGAGGGATAATTAGCTACGAGCAGTACTTC. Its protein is CASSLGLAGGIISYEQYF.

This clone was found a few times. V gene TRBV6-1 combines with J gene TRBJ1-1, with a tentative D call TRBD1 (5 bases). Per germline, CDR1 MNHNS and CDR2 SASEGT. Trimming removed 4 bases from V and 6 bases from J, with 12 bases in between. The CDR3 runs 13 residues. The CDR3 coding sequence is TGTGCCAGCAGTGCGGGGACTGCTCCTGAAGCTTTCTTT. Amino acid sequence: CASSAGTAPEAFF.

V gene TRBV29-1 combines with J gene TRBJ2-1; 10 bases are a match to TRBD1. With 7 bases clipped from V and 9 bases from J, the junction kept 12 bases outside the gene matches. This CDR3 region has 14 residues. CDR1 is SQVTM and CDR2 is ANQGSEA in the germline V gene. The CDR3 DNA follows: TGCAGCGCCTGCCCCGGACAGGGGGAATGTGAGCAGTTCTTC. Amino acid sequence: CSACPGQGECEQFF.

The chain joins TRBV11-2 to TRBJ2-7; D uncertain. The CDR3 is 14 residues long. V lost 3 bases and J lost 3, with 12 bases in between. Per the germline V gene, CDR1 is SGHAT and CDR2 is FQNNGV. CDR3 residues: CASSLSSGSYEQYF. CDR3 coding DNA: TGTGCCAGCAGCTTGAGTTCAGGAAGCTACGAGCAGTACTTC.

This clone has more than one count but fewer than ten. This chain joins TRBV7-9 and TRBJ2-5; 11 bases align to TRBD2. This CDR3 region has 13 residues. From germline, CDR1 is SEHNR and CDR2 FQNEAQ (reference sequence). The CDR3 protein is CAAGLAEQETQYF. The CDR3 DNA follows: TGTGCTGCGGGACTAGCGGAACAAGAGACCCAGTACTTC.

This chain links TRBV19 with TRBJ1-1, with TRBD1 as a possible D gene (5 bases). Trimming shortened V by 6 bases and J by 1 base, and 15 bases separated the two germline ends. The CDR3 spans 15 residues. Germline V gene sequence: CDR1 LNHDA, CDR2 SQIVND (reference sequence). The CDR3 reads CASRLAGLGNTEAFF. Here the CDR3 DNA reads TGTGCCAGTAGATTAGCAGGGTTGGGGAACACTGAAGCTTTCTTT.

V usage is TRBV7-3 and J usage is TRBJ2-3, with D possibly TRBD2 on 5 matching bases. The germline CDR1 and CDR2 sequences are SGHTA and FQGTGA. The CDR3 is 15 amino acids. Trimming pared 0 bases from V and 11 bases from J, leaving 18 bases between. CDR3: CASSLTLDSRSMQYF. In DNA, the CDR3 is TGTGCCAGCAGCTTAACGTTGGACTCCCGCTCTATGCAGTATTTT.

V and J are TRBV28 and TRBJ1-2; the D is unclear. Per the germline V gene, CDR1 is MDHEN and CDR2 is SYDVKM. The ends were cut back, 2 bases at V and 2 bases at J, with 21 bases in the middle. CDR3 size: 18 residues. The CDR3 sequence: CASSLTRALPLRNYGYTF. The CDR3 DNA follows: TGTGCCAGCAGTTTAACTAGGGCCCTACCCCTTAGGAACTATGGCTACACCTTC.

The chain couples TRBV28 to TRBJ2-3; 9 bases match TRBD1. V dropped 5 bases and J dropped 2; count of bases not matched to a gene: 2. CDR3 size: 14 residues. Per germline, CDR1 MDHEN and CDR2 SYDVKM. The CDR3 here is CASSGTGHTDTQYF. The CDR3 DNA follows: TGTGCCAGCAGTGGGACAGGGCACACAGATACGCAGTATTTT.

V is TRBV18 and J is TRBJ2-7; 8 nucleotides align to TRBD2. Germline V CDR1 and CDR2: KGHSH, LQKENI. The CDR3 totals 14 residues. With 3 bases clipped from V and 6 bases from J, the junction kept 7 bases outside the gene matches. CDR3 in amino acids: CASSPFSGEVEQYF. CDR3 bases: TGTGCCAGCTCACCGTTTAGCGGGGAGGTCGAGCAGTACTTC.

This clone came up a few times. The DNA for the CDR3 is TGTGCCAGCAGACCCGGACAGGGGGAAAAACTGTTTTTT. This encodes CASRPGQGEKLFF. The chain carries TRBV2 and TRBJ1-4; TRBD1 agrees at 9 bases. Per germline, CDR1 SNHLY and CDR2 FYNNEI. The CDR3 extends over 13 amino acids. The V segment lost 6 bases and the J segment 8 bases; nucleotides outside the gene matches: 4.

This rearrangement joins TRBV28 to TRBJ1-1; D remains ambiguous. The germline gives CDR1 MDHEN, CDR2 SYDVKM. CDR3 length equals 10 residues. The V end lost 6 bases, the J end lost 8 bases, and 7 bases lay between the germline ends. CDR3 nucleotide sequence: TGTGCCAGCAGGCGAAAGGAAGCTTTCTTT. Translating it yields CASRRKEAFF.

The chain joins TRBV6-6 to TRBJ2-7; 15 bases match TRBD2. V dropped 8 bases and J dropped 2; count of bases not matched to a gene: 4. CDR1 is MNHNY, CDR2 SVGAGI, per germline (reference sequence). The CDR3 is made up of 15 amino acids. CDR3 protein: CASRGLAGGAYEQYF. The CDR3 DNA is TGTGCCAGCCGAGGACTAGCGGGAGGGGCCTACGAGCAGTACTTC.

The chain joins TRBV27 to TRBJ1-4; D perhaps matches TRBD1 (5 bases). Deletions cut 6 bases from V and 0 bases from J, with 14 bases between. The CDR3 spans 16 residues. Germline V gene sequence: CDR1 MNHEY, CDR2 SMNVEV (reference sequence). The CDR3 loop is CASRGLGAATNEKLFF. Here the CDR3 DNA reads TGTGCCAGCAGGGGGCTTGGGGCGGCAACTAATGAAAAACTGTTTTTT.